Listed below are T cell receptor beta chains from one sample, sequenced in a study of shared clonotypes between healthy human individuals. Sequencing used immunoSEQ multiplex PCR; TCRdb keeps in-frame clones, though not all of them. The table shows some 2,100,000 clones, with approximately 94% occurring only once. The sample taken for sequencing was naive CD8+ T cells from PBMCs. The receptors originated from a man in his late teens or twenties in good health. Some clones in this sample may be carry-over from other donors' samples. Each CDR3 is given with its conserved first and last residue. D genes are given only for firm matches. A row's size may be missing; if present it is once, few, many or a size class.

>TRBJ2-1|TRBD1|-|TRBV28
CASSLTRQGAAKNEQFF
TGTGCCAGCAGTTTAACCCGACAGGGGGCGGCGAAGAATGAGCAGTTCTTC
>TRBJ1-2|-|-|TRBV27
CASSGPPVRANEYGYTF
TGTGCCAGCAGCGGTCCCCCAGTAAGGGCTAACGAATATGGCTACACCTTC
>TRBJ1-2|-|-|TRBV27
CASSLSGRTNYGYTF
TGTGCCAGCAGTTTAAGTGGGCGGACTAACTATGGCTACACCTTC
>TRBJ2-3|-|-|TRBV27
CASSLMSGSTDTQYF
TGTGCCAGCAGTTTAATGAGCGGTAGCACAGATACGCAGTATTTT
>TRBJ1-2|-|-|TRBV27
CASSLQRTAYGYTF
TGTGCCAGCAGTTTACAGAGGACCGCGTATGGCTACACCTTC
>TRBJ2-7|-|-|TRBV28
CASSATGTLYEQYF
TGTGCCAGCAGCGCAACTGGGACCCTCTACGAGCAGTACTTC
>TRBJ2-4|-|-|TRBV28
CASNTGVAKNIQYF
TGTGCCAGCAATACGGGAGTAGCCAAAAACATTCAGTACTTC
>TRBJ2-1|-|-|TRBV9
CASSVEAGYDEQFF
TGTGCCAGCAGCGTAGAAGCAGGATACGATGAGCAGTTCTTC
>TRBJ2-5|-|-|TRBV10-3
CAISESSRGGKDSDF
TGTGCCATCAGTGAGTCGTCGAGGGGCGGGAAAGACTCGGACTTC
>TRBJ2-7|TRBD1|-|TRBV5-1
CASSFETGAYEQYF
TGCGCCAGCAGCTTTGAGACAGGGGCCTACGAGCAGTACTTC
>TRBJ2-5|-|-|TRBV28
CATAGLLQETQYF
TGTGCCACCGCTGGTCTGCTACAAGAGACCCAGTACTTC
>TRBJ2-7|TRBD1|-|TRBV7-9
CASSLVGQGTHEQYF
TGTGCCAGCAGCTTAGTGGGACAGGGGACCCACGAGCAGTACTTC
>TRBJ2-1|TRBD2|once|TRBV7-9
CASSLEISGINEQFF
TGTGCCAGCAGCTTGGAAATTAGCGGGATAAATGAGCAGTTCTTC
>TRBJ1-1|-|-|TRBV27
CASSLSRPTEAFF
TGTGCCAGCAGTTTATCCAGACCCACTGAAGCTTTCTTT
>TRBJ2-7|-|-|TRBV27
CASSPNWGKGYEQYF
TGTGCCAGCAGTCCAAACTGGGGGAAGGGGTACGAGCAGTACTTC
>TRBJ2-2|-|-|TRBV5-6
CASSVDSNTGELFF
TGTGCCAGCAGCGTGGACAGCAACACCGGGGAGCTGTTTTTT
>TRBJ2-7|TRBD2|-|TRBV5-1
CASSYTTSGPTYEQYF
TGCGCCAGCAGCTATACGACTAGCGGGCCGACCTACGAGCAGTACTTC
>TRBJ1-2|-|-|TRBV4-1
CASSQERQPNYGYTF
TGCGCCAGCAGCCAAGAACGACAGCCTAACTATGGCTACACCTTC
>TRBJ1-1|-|-|TRBV7-9
CASSRKTALNTEAFF
TGTGCCAGCAGCCGAAAGACAGCACTGAACACTGAAGCTTTCTTT
>TRBJ2-3|-|-|TRBV6-6
CASSFLGALTDTQYF
TGTGCCAGCAGTTTTTTGGGGGCGCTGACAGATACGCAGTATTTT
>TRBJ1-4|-|-|TRBV14
CASSQFGLVGSEKLFF
TGTGCCAGCAGCCAATTCGGGCTAGTGGGTTCAGAAAAACTGTTTTTT
>TRBJ2-1|TRBD2|-|TRBV11-2
CASSPRQREGHEQFF
TGTGCCAGCAGCCCACGCCAGCGGGAGGGCCATGAGCAGTTCTTC
>TRBJ1-3|-|-|TRBV19
CASSIDMSGSSGNTIYF
TGTGCCAGTAGTATAGATATGTCCGGGAGCTCTGGAAACACCATATATTTT
>TRBJ2-3|-|-|TRBV4-2
CASSQVSREPVDTQYF
TGTGCCAGCAGCCAAGTGAGCAGGGAGCCGGTGGATACGCAGTATTTT
>TRBJ2-1|TRBD2|-|TRBV13
CASSSREGYAYNEQFF
TGTGCCAGCAGCTCCCGGGAGGGCTACGCCTACAATGAGCAGTTCTTC
>TRBJ2-7|-|-|TRBV6-1
CASSEFRPEQYF
TGTGCCAGCAGTGAATTCAGGCCCGAGCAGTACTTC
>TRBJ2-5|TRBD2|-|TRBV9
CASSASGRRETQYF
TGTGCCAGCAGCGCAAGCGGGAGGCGGGAGACCCAGTACTTC
>TRBJ2-7|-|-|TRBV4-2
CASSQWERNYEQYF
TGTGCCAGCAGCCAATGGGAGCGGAACTACGAGCAGTACTTC
>TRBJ2-5|TRBD2|once|TRBV11-2
CASSLVTAGAETQYF
TGTGCCAGCAGCTTAGTTACCGCGGGAGCAGAGACCCAGTACTTC
>TRBJ2-7|-|-|TRBV7-9
CASSQRDNSFGQCF
TGTGCCAGCAGCCAAAGGGACAATAGCTTCGGGCAGTGCTTC
>TRBJ2-7|TRBD2|-|TRBV4-3
CASSQSLTGTRPYEQYF
TGCGCCAGCAGCCAAAGCCTGACCGGGACTAGACCCTACGAGCAGTACTTC
>TRBJ1-4|-|-|TRBV15
CATSRTVPEKLFF
TGTGCCACCAGCAGGACCGTCCCCGAAAAACTGTTTTTT
>TRBJ2-1|TRBD2|-|TRBV16
CASSQSGLAVGSYNEQFF
TGTGCCAGCAGCCAATCCGGGCTAGCGGTTGGCTCCTACAATGAGCAGTTCTTC
>TRBJ2-2|TRBD1|-|TRBV9
CASSHDRGANTGELFF
TGTGCCAGCAGCCATGACAGGGGGGCGAACACCGGGGAGCTGTTTTTT
>TRBJ2-5|-|-|TRBV5-6
CASSSAEQTQYF
TGTGCCAGCAGCTCGGCAGAACAGACCCAGTACTTC
>TRBJ1-5|TRBD1|-|TRBV19
CASRDRVHQPQHF
TGTGCCAGTCGGGACAGGGTCCATCAGCCCCAGCATTTT
>TRBJ2-3|-|-|TRBV7-3
CASSLTGLSTDTQYF
TGTGCCAGCAGCTTAACGGGACTTAGCACAGATACGCAGTATTTT